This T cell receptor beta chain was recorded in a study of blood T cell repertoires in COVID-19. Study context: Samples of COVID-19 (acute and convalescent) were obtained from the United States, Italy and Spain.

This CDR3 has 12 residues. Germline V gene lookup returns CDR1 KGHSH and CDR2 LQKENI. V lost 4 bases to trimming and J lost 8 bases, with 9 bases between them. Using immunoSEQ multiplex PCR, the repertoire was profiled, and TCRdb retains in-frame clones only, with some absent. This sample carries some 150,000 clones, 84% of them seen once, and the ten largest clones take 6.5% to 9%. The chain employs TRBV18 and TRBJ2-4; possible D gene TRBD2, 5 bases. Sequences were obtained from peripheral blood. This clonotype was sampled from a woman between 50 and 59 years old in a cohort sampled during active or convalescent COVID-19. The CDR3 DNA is TGTGCCAGCTCACATCGACTACACATTCAGTACTTC. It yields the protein CASSHRLHIQYF.